A selection of T cell receptor beta chains follows, all from one sample in a study of T cells in localized non-small cell lung cancer. Using immunoSEQ multiplex PCR, the repertoire was profiled, and TCRdb retains in-frame clones only, with some absent. Of roughly 25,000 clones in the sample, 90% were seen once. The source material was peripheral blood, sampled before any cancer treatment. These receptors originate from a woman aged 35-75 years with stage I lung adenocarcinoma. Both conserved end residues are part of each CDR3. Each record gives: V gene, clone size, D gene, J gene, CDR3 DNA, CDR3 protein. A D gene is named only where the DNA matches it firmly. Expanded clones are given a class, and other clones once, few, many or no size at all.

>TRBV6-6|.|.|TRBJ1-5
TGTGCCAGCAGGCAGGACAGAGATAGCAATCAGCCCCAGCATTTT
CASRQDRDSNQPQHF
>TRBV28|.|.|TRBJ1-1
TGTGCCAGCACCCTCCCGAACACTGAAGCTTTCTTT
CASTLPNTEAFF
>TRBV18|.|TRBD1|TRBJ1-2
TGTGCCAGCTCACCGTTCACAGGGGACTATGGCTACACCTTC
CASSPFTGDYGYTF
>TRBV7-9|.|.|TRBJ2-5
TGTGCCAGCAGCTCCCAAGAGACCCAGTACTTC
CASSSQETQYF
>TRBV6-4|.|.|TRBJ1-2
TGTGCCAGCAGTGAACAGGCGGGACGGAACTATGGCTACACCTTC
CASSEQAGRNYGYTF
>TRBV5-1|once|.|TRBJ1-4
TGCGCCAGCAGCCCATTCGGGACTAATGAAAAACTGTTTTTT
CASSPFGTNEKLFF
>TRBV29-1|.|.|TRBJ2-1
TGCAGGGGGGGCGACACCAACTCCTACAATGAGCAGTTCTTC
CRGGDTNSYNEQFF
>TRBV2|.|TRBD1|TRBJ1-1
TGTGCCAGACTTTTACCGGGACAGCGGAACACTGAAGCTTTCTTT
CARLLPGQRNTEAFF
>TRBV30|.|.|TRBJ1-5
TGTGCCTGGAGACAAAACAGCAATCAGCCCCAGCATTTT
CAWRQNSNQPQHF
>TRBV15|.|.|TRBJ2-7
TGTGCCACCAGCAGAGATAGTAGCAGCAACGAGCAGTACTTC
CATSRDSSSNEQYF
>TRBV2|.|.|TRBJ2-7
TGTGCCAGCAGTGATAGAACCAATACCTACGAGCAGTACTTC
CASSDRTNTYEQYF
>TRBV7-9|.|.|TRBJ1-1
TGTGCCAGCAGCTTCCCCCGCCCAGAGACTGAAGCTTTCTTT
CASSFPRPETEAFF
>TRBV4-2|.|TRBD1|TRBJ1-4
TGTGCCAGCAGCCAAGACCCCGCGATGTATGGGACAGGACAGACTAATGAAAAACTGTTTTTT
CASSQDPAMYGTGQTNEKLFF
>TRBV18|.|.|TRBJ2-5
TGTGCCAGCTCACTCGACAGCAAACCTCACTTC
CASSLDSKPHF
>TRBV5-5|once|.|TRBJ2-1
TGTGCCAGCAGCTTCGGGCAGGGAGTCGACAATGAGCAGTTCTTC
CASSFGQGVDNEQFF
>TRBV2|.|.|TRBJ2-1
TGTGCCAGCAGAGCCAAACAGCACAATGAGCAGTTCTTC
CASRAKQHNEQFF
>TRBV9|.|TRBD2|TRBJ2-2
TGTGCCAGCAGCGTAGGGACTAGTTCCCCCGGGGAGCTGTTTTTT
CASSVGTSSPGELFF
>TRBV5-1|.|TRBD1|TRBJ1-4
TGCGCCAGCAGCTTCCAGGGGGCCAGTGAAAAACTGTTTTTT
CASSFQGASEKLFF